The subject of this entry is one T cell receptor (beta chain). CDR1 and CDR2 from the germline V gene are MNHEY and SVGAGI. CDR3 length: 15 amino acids. V lost 0 bases and J 0 bases, leaving 3 bases between the germline ends. Authors' analysis steps: Amplified reference gene primers provided the basis for estimating nucleated cell counts. TCRdb keeps only in-frame clones here, not all; method: immunoSEQ multiplex PCR. The DNA gave D and trimming, while V, J and clone size come from that table. The sample contains about 120,000 clones, around 91% of which appear only once. This entry is derived from a study of blood T cell repertoires in COVID-19. Study information: Sites in the United States, Italy and Spain provided acute and convalescent COVID-19 samples. Nucleic acid was either cDNA or gDNA, and it came from T cells, B-cell-depleted T cells, or PBMCs.

V usage is TRBV6-5 and J usage is TRBJ2-6; D is uncertain. This TCR was recovered from a man in his sixties or seventies with active or convalescent COVID-19. The sequenced sample consisted of peripheral blood. The CDR3 spells CASSYSLSGANVLTF. The CDR3 DNA sequence: TGTGCCAGCAGTTACTCACTCTCTGGGGCCAACGTCCTGACTTTC.